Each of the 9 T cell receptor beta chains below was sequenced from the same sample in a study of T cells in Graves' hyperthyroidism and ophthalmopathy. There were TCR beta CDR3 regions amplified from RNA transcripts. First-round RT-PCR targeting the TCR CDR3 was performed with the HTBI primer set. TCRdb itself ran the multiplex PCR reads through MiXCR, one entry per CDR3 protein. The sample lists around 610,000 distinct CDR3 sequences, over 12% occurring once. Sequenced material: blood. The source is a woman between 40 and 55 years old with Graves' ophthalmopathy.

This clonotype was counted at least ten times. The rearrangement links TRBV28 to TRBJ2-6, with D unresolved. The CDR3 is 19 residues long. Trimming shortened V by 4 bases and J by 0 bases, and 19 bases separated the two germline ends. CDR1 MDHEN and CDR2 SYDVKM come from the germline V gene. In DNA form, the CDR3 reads TGTGCCAGCAGTTATACCGTGACCCTCTCCACCTCTGGGGCCAACGTCCTGACTTTC. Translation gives CASSYTVTLSTSGANVLTF.

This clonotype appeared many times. CDR3 bases: TGTGCCAGTAGTACAGGACAGGGAGGACATCAGCCCCAGCATTTT. This codes for CASSTGQGGHQPQHF. This chain connects TRBV19 to TRBJ1-5, with 8 bases aligning to TRBD1. The ends lost 4 bases at V and 5 bases at J; junction bases unmatched: 7. The CDR3 consists of 15 residues. Germline V gene sequence: CDR1 LNHDA, CDR2 SQIVND (reference sequence).

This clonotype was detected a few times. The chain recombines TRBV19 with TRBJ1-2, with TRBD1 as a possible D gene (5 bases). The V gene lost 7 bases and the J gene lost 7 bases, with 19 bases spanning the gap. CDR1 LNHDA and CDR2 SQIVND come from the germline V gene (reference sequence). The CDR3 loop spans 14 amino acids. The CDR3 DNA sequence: TGTGCCAGTATCCCCCCCGGGGCCGAGGCTGGCTACACCTTC. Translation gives CASIPPGAEAGYTF.

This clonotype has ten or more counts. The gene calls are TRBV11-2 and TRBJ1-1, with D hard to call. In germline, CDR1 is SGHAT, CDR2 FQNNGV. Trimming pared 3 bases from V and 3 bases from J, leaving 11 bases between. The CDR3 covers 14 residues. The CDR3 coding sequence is TGTGCCAGCAGCTTTGACTGGAGGGACACTGAAGCTTTCTTT. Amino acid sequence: CASSFDWRDTEAFF.

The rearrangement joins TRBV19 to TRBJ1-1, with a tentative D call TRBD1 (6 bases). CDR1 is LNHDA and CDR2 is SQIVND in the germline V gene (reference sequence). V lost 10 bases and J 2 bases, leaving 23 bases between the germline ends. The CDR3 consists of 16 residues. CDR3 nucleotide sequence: TGTGCCACCCAGGGGTATCGACAGGACGCCAACACTGAAGCTTTCTTT. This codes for CATQGYRQDANTEAFF.

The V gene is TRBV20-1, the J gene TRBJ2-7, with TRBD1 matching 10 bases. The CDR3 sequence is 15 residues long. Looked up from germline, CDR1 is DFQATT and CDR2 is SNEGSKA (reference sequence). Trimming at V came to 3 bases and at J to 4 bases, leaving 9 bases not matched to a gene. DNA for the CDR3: TGCAGTGCTAGGGCGGGGACAGGGGACCCATACGAGCAGTACTTC. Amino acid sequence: CSARAGTGDPYEQYF.

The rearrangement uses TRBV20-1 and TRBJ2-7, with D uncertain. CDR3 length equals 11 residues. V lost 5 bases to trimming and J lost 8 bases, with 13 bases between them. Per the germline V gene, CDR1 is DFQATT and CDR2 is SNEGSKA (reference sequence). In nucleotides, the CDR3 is TGCAGTGCTCGTCATTCCGCCAAGCAGTACTTC. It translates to CSARHSAKQYF.

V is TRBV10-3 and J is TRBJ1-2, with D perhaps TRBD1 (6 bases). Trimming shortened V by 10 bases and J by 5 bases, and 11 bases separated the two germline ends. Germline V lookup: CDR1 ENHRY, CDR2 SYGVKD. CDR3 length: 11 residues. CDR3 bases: TGTGCCACCGACCAGGGGTATGGCTACACCTTC. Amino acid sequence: CATDQGYGYTF.

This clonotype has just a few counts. The DNA of the CDR3 is TGCGCCAGCAGCACGGGACAGGGGCGCTTCGAGCAGTACTTC. Protein: CASSTGQGRFEQYF. This chain links TRBV5-1 with TRBJ2-7, with 10 bases matching TRBD1. The length of the CDR3 is 14 residues. V was clipped by 4 bases and J by 6 bases; unmatched bases: 7. The germline V gene encodes CDR1 SGHRS and CDR2 YFSETQ.